Detailed here is one TCR beta chain. The target of this receptor is not known. No clone much larger than this one lies a single base away; base qualities are absent. The entry originates in a study of beta chain features in type 1 diabetes listed by TCRdb under 2018. In terms of the full investigation: Mean age, gender distribution, total cell number and subset yield did not differ between patients and healthy donors. A total of over 95,000,000 sorted cells were examined across all samples, and RNA yield correlated strongly with the number of cells per subset. The study compared TCRB repertoires of sorted circulating CD4+ T cell subsets between recently diagnosed type 1 diabetes patients and matched healthy donors. Regulatory and stem cell-like memory subsets were obtained from only 8 patients and roughly 8 healthy donors, while naive and central memory subsets were obtained from all 30 or so donors.

A single peripheral blood draw of approximately 110 mL on average was collected from each donor into heparinised tubes. Naive, central memory, regulatory and stem cell-like memory CD4+ T cells were sorted on a BD FACSAria II using a panel including CD45RO, CCR7, CD25, CD127, CD95 and CD27. A purity above 98% was achieved for all sorted populations. PBMCs were isolated immediately by Lymphoprep density gradient centrifugation and stained directly without culture. To minimize batch effects, samples were stained and sorted in pairs, one healthy donor with one patient per experiment. The entire amount of isolated RNA was reverse transcribed using the High Capacity cDNA Reverse Transcription Kit, so the sequenced TCRB transcripts were expressed ones. Deep immunoSEQ sequencing was performed on naive, central memory and regulatory T cell samples, with an average of roughly 3.3 million total reads per sample. After sorted cells were lysed in RLT buffer, RNA was extracted with DNase-treated RNeasy Micro or Mini kits, with the choice depending on cell number. To prevent cross-contamination, each cell subset was processed individually, whereas patient and healthy donor samples were processed jointly. The immunoSEQ multiplex PCR was used to amplify TCRB sequences from cDNA, generating 87-bp fragments that spanned the CDR3 region. Amplicons were sequenced on the Illumina HiSeq platform. Per the authors' processing: Synthetic template baselines were used to correct PCR bias computationally, reads within Hamming distance 2 were collapsed together, and singletons that could not be merged were discarded. Reads were aligned to IMGT to assign V, D and J genes, CDR3 length, and insertions or deletions at six rearrangement sites. Within each subset, clonotype counts were normalized to the number of sorted cells before true diversity and Gini coefficients were calculated with the tcR R package. The overlap coefficient, calculated on TCRB nucleotide sequences, was used to measure repertoire sharing. Out-of-frame TCRB sequences from naive cells were analyzed to stand in for the pre-selection repertoire. TCRdb mirrors the immuneACCESS table, restricted to in-frame sequences. Some clones are absent from its copies; in checked studies, under half trace to an unresolved V gene, and the reason for the others is unknown. V and J calls and clone size follow that table, whereas D and trimming were derived from the DNA. The sample yields 600,000 to 700,000 clones; about an eighth were counted once. More than 0.09% of the sample rests with the top ten.

V was cut back by 0 bases and J by 4 bases, leaving a gap of 9 bases between them. The CDR3 holds 14 amino acids from the cysteine to the phenylalanine. Only the CDR3 DNA stays, 42 bases, in frame from base 1. The germline V gene encodes CDR1 LGHNT and CDR2 FRNRAP. Points the paper makes about the study in general: In all four CD4+ subsets, TCRB CDR3 length was moderately but significantly shorter in type 1 diabetes patients. PCR might favor shorter templates, but patient and control samples were amplified and corrected together, so any skew would affect both groups equally. Naive, central memory and regulatory TCRB repertoires appeared to be more alike among patients than among healthy donors. Only small numbers of individuals were included in the HLA sub-analyses, which left unresolved whether HLA type had any influence on TCRB rearrangement. Because cDNA was sequenced instead of genomic DNA, highly expressing activated cells could be over-represented, though the groups showed no difference in activation or CD3 levels. Patients with type 1 diabetes made fewer insertions and deleted more nucleotides at VDJ recombination sites, implying thymic rearrangement abnormalities.

In this chain, TRBV12-5 is recombined with TRBJ1-2, with the D segment identity uncertain. The sequenced sample consisted of naive CD4+ T cells from blood. In the paper's terms, the cell subset or site label means: true naive CD4+ T cells. The sequence was collected from a man aged 25 to 40 with type 1 diabetes. The CDR3 loop reads CASGLVPNGYGYTF. The DNA is as follows: TGTGCTAGTGGTTTGGTACCGAACGGCTATGGCTACACCTTC. The CDR3, completed at both ends by the reference TRBV12-5 and TRBJ1-2 genes, gives the full variable domain DARVTQTPRHKVTEMGQEVTMRCQPILGHNTVFWYRQTMMQGLELLAYFRNRAPLDDSGMPKDRFSAEMPDATLATLKIQPSEPRDSAVYFCASGLVPNGYGYTFGSGTRLTVV.